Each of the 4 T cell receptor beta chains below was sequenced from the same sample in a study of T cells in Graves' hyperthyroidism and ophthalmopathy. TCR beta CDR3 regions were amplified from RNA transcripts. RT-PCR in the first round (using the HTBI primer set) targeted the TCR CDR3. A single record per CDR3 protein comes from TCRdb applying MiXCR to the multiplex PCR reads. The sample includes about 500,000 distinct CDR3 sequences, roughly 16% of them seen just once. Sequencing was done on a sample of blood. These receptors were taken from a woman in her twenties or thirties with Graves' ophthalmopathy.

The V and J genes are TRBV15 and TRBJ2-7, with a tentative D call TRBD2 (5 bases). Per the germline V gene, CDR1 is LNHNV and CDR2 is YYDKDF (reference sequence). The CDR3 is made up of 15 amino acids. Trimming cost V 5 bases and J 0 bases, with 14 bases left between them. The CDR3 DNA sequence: TGTGCCACCAGCGATCGGGGAAGAAGCTCCTACGAGCAGTACTTC. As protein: CATSDRGRSSYEQYF.

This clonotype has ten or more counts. The CDR3 bases are TGCAGTGCTTTAGCGGGAGGGAAGGGCACAGATACGCAGTATTTT. Encoded protein: CSALAGGKGTDTQYF. The J gene is TRBJ2-3, the V gene TRBV20-1; 11 bases agree with TRBD2. The V gene end was trimmed by 5 bases and the J gene end by 1 base; junction bases not matched to a gene: 5. This CDR3 contains 15 residues. Germline assignment: CDR1 DFQATT and CDR2 SNEGSKA (reference sequence).

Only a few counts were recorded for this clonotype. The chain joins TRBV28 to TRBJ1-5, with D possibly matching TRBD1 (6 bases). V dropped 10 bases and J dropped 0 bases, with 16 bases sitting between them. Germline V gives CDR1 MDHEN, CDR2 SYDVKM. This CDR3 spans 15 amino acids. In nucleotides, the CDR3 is TGTGCCACCTATGAACAGGGAAATAGCAATCAGCCCCAGCATTTT. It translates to CATYEQGNSNQPQHF. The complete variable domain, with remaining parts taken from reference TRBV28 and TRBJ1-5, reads DVKVTQSSRYLVKRTGEKVFLECVQDMDHENMFWYRQDPGLGLRLIYFSYDVKMKEKGDIPEGYSVSREKKERFSLILESASTNQTSMYLCATYEQGNSNQPQHFGDGTRLSIL.

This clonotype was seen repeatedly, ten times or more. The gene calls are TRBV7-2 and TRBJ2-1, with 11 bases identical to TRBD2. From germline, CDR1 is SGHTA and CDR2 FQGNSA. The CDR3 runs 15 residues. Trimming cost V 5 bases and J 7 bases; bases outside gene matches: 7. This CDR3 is CASSQTSGMFNEQFF. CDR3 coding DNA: TGTGCCAGCAGCCAGACTAGCGGGATGTTTAATGAGCAGTTCTTC.